This is a list of T cell receptor beta chains from one sample in a study of control samples from healthy donors and cancer patients. Method: immunoSEQ multiplex PCR; TCRdb's copy keeps in-frame clones and lacks some. The table lists over 100,000 clones, around 88% of them singletons. Sequencing was carried out using blood. The receptors originated from a man in his forties in good health. Both conserved end residues are part of each CDR3. A D gene is named only where the DNA matches it firmly. The listing skips clone size in some rows; elsewhere it reads once, few, many or a size class.

D	V	J	size	DNA	CDR3
TRBD1	TRBV5-8	TRBJ1-3	NA	TGTGCCAGCAGCTCACTGACAGGGTTCGCCATATATTTT	CASSSLTGFAIYF
NA	TRBV19	TRBJ2-5	NA	TGTGCCAGTAGTATATCCTGGGTCTCCCAAGAGACCCAGTACTTC	CASSISWVSQETQYF
TRBD2	TRBV28	TRBJ2-1	NA	TGTGCCAGCAACCAAAGCGGGGGGCGGGTTGAGCAGTTCTTC	CASNQSGGRVEQFF
NA	TRBV30	TRBJ1-2	once	TGTGCCTGGAGTGAGAGGGGAGGTCTCGAAGCCCTCTATGGCTACACCTTC	CAWSERGGLEALYGYTF
NA	TRBV13	TRBJ1-1	NA	TGTGCCAGCAGCTCTCCGCTACTCGGGACGGTGAACACTGAAGCTTTCTTT	CASSSPLLGTVNTEAFF
NA	TRBV14	TRBJ1-3	NA	TGTGCCAGCAGCCAGTGGCAATCTGGAAACACCATATATTTT	CASSQWQSGNTIYF
NA	TRBV12-2	TRBJ2-5	NA	TGTGCAAGTCGCCCGCGACTAGCGGGGGGCCCAGAGACCCAGTACTTC	CASRPRLAGGPETQYF
NA	TRBV5-5	TRBJ1-1	NA	TGTGCCAGCAGCTTGGTGGTCACAGCGATGAACACTGAAGCTTTCTTT	CASSLVVTAMNTEAFF
NA	TRBV24-1	TRBJ2-3	NA	TGTGCCACCAGTGACCGGTCCTTCCGGGGCACAGATACGCAGTATTTT	CATSDRSFRGTDTQYF
TRBD2	TRBV30	TRBJ2-3	NA	TGTGCCTGGAGTAGCGGGGGGCAGATAGATACGCAGTATTTT	CAWSSGGQIDTQYF
NA	TRBV7-9	TRBJ1-4	few	TGTGCCAGCAGCTTAGGGGACGGGCGGCTCGGGGAAAAACTGTTTTTT	CASSLGDGRLGEKLFF
TRBD1	TRBV4-1	TRBJ1-4	NA	TGCGCCAGCAGCCAAATAGGACAGGGGGATAATGAAAAACTGTTTTTT	CASSQIGQGDNEKLFF
NA	TRBV7-2	TRBJ1-1	NA	TGTGCCAGCAGTTTTAAGTTGACGAATGAAGCTTTCTTT	CASSFKLTNEAFF
TRBD1	TRBV5-5	TRBJ2-3	once	TGTGCCAGCAGCTTCAGGGGGCTTGGCTCAGATACGCAGTATTTT	CASSFRGLGSDTQYF
NA	TRBV5-1	TRBJ2-5	once	TGCGCCAGCTCCACTAGGGGGCAAGAGACCCAGTACTTC	CASSTRGQETQYF
NA	TRBV30	TRBJ1-5	few	TGTGCCTGGAGTAGGCGCCCGAATCAGCCCCAGCATTTT	CAWSRRPNQPQHF
TRBD2	TRBV2	TRBJ2-7	NA	TGTGCCAGCAGTCCCCCGACTAGCGGGGGGGCAAGCGAGCAGTACTTC	CASSPPTSGGASEQYF
NA	TRBV18	TRBJ1-6	NA	TGTGCCAGCTCACCAACAACAGATAATTCACCCCTCCACTTT	CASSPTTDNSPLHF
NA	TRBV9	TRBJ2-7	NA	TGTGCCAGCAGCGCGAGCCCCGGGACGGGGACCTACGAGCAGTACTTC	CASSASPGTGTYEQYF
NA	TRBV14	TRBJ1-5	NA	TGTGCCAGCAGCCAAGGTCATAATCAGCCCCAGCATTTT	CASSQGHNQPQHF
TRBD1	TRBV6-6	TRBJ1-1	NA	TGTGCCAGCAGCCCCTCGGTAGGACAGGGGGCTACTGAAGCTTTCTTT	CASSPSVGQGATEAFF
NA	TRBV6-5	TRBJ1-2	NA	TGTGCCAGCAGTACATGGGACGGGTCGAAGAGTGGCTACACCTTC	CASSTWDGSKSGYTF
TRBD1	TRBV19	TRBJ1-1	NA	TGTGCCAGTAGTCTGCGGACAGGGGGATACACTGAAGCTTTCTTT	CASSLRTGGYTEAFF
NA	TRBV6-5	TRBJ1-5	NA	TGTGCCAGCAGGGATTACCGGGGGCACGGACAGCCCCAGCATTTT	CASRDYRGHGQPQHF
NA	TRBV7-3	TRBJ2-7	NA	TGTGCCAGCAGCTCGACAGGTTACGAGCAGTACTTC	CASSSTGYEQYF
TRBD1	TRBV29-1	TRBJ1-2	NA	TGCAGCGTTGAATCCGCAGGGGGCGGCTACACCTTC	CSVESAGGGYTF
NA	TRBV5-6	TRBJ2-7	NA	TGTGCCAGCAGCTTTGTAGGGAACCACGAGCAGTACTTC	CASSFVGNHEQYF
TRBD1	TRBV25-1	TRBJ1-2	NA	TGTGCCAGCAGTGCGACAGGGCGAGGCTACACCTTC	CASSATGRGYTF
TRBD1	TRBV18	TRBJ1-2	once	TGTGCCAGCTCACCAATACAGGGGGCGGACTATGGCTACACCTTC	CASSPIQGADYGYTF
NA	TRBV6-5	TRBJ1-2	NA	TGTGCCAGCAGTTACAACCAACGCGGGGACCCAGGGGGCTACACCTTC	CASSYNQRGDPGGYTF
TRBD1	TRBV6-2/TRBV6-3	TRBJ2-3	NA	TGTGCCAGCAGTTACCGAAGGACAGGGGTCCAAGCGGATACGCAGTATTTT	CASSYRRTGVQADTQYF
TRBD1	TRBV30	TRBJ2-7	NA	TGTGCCTGGAGTGTACGGGGACAGATATCCTACGAGCAGTACTTC	CAWSVRGQISYEQYF
NA	TRBV9	TRBJ2-5	NA	TGTGCCAGCAGCGTAGATGGACGCCAAGAGACCCAGTACTTC	CASSVDGRQETQYF
NA	TRBV5-1	TRBJ1-4	NA	TGCGCCAGCAGCTCAACACGTGTACATAATGAAAAACTGTTTTTT	CASSSTRVHNEKLFF
NA	TRBV29-1	TRBJ2-7	NA	TGCAGCGTTGATTCGGGAACCTACGAGCAGTACTTC	CSVDSGTYEQYF
NA	TRBV7-9	TRBJ1-6	NA	TGTGCCAGCAGCTTAGCAGGTACAGCGAGCTCCTATAATTCACCCCTCCACTTT	CASSLAGTASSYNSPLHF